The clone carrying this T cell receptor beta chain was counted only a few times. Antigen: not known. With 9 bases clipped from V and 0 bases from J, the junction kept 8 bases outside the gene matches. CDR1 MNHNS and CDR2 SASEGT come from the germline V gene. This CDR3 is built from 14 residues. TCRdb redid the calling of the 5' RACE reads with MiXCR, one entry per CDR3 protein. The sample lists 210,000 or so distinct CDR3 sequences; about 17% were seen once. These data are taken from a study of T-cell memory formation after mild COVID-19. Whole-study findings and limits: Pre-infection memory contained some responding clones, which suggested that cross-reactive memory had joined.

The genes are TRBV6-1 and TRBJ2-7; 7 bases fit TRBD2. Material for sequencing was PBMCs or a T cell subset sorted from them (not recorded which). This receptor was identified in an adult woman who had mild COVID-19 (a few samples of this study predate the infection). Cell type and time point are not known. CDR3 sequence: CASKTRDYSYEQYF. The CDR3 region has the DNA TGTGCCAGTAAAACCCGGGACTACTCCTACGAGCAGTACTTC.